This passage covers 29 T cell receptor beta chains from one sample sequenced in a study of blood T cell repertoires in COVID-19. TCRdb's table, derived via immunoSEQ multiplex PCR, lists solely in-frame clones and lacks some. Here the sample spans 55,000 to 75,000 clones, roughly three quarters being singletons. Source material: peripheral blood. The receptors were sampled from a human donor in a cohort sampled during active COVID-19.

The table lists this clone with a few counts. The CDR3 DNA is TGTGCCAGCAGCTTCGCCGGGGGGAACGCCGAAGCTTTCTTT. It codes for CASSFAGGNAEAFF. The chain carries TRBV7-9 and TRBJ1-1; weak D call: TRBD1 (5 bases). The V end lost 3 bases, the J end lost 8 bases, and 16 bases lay between the germline ends. There are 14 residues in the CDR3. Germline values: CDR1 SEHNR, CDR2 FQNEAQ (reference sequence).

This chain links TRBV28 with TRBJ1-1, with D possibly matching TRBD1 (6 bases). Germline V gene lookup returns CDR1 MDHEN and CDR2 SYDVKM. The ends were cut back, 7 bases at V and 8 bases at J, with 20 bases in the middle. CDR3 length: 14 amino acids. The CDR3 bases are TGTGCCAGCAACCTAATCAGGGGTGGGGAAGAAGCTTTCTTT. Amino acids: CASNLIRGGEEAFF. Using reference TRBV28 and TRBJ1-1 for the parts outside the CDR3, the full variable domain is DVKVTQSSRYLVKRTGEKVFLECVQDMDHENMFWYRQDPGLGLRLIYFSYDVKMKEKGDIPEGYSVSREKKERFSLILESASTNQTSMYLCASNLIRGGEEAFFGQGTRLTVV.

In this sample, this clone turned up once. The V and J genes are TRBV4-1 and TRBJ1-1; D possibly corresponds to TRBD1 (6 bases). V dropped 3 bases and J dropped 1 base, with 9 bases sitting between them. CDR1 and CDR2 from the germline V gene are MGHRA and YSYEKL. CDR3 size: 14 residues. The CDR3 here is CASSQTGQNTEAFF. The CDR3 coding sequence is TGCGCCAGCAGCCAGACGGGACAGAACACTGAAGCTTTCTTT.

The chain employs TRBV11-2 and TRBJ2-5; a weak D match, TRBD2 (6 bases). The ends were cut back, 5 bases at V and 0 bases at J, with 19 bases in the middle. The CDR3 has 17 amino acids. The germline gives CDR1 SGHAT, CDR2 FQNNGV. Here the CDR3 reads CASSPPVGSGYQETQYF. The DNA for the CDR3 is TGTGCCAGCAGCCCCCCCGTGGGTAGCGGATACCAAGAGACCCAGTACTTC.

J is TRBJ2-3 and V is TRBV28; the D gene is possibly TRBD2 (5 bases). CDR1 and CDR2 (germline): MDHEN, SYDVKM. The CDR3 consists of 15 residues. V lost 7 bases to trimming and J lost 2 bases, with 16 bases between them. The CDR3 reads CASTSHSGDTDTQYF. The CDR3 DNA is TGTGCCAGCACCTCCCACAGCGGAGACACAGATACGCAGTATTTT.

The sample holds a few counts of this clone. The J gene is TRBJ2-1, the V gene TRBV30; 7 bases agree with TRBD2. The CDR3 length is 22 residues. CDR1 GTSNPN and CDR2 SVGIG come from the germline V gene (reference sequence). V gave up 0 bases and J gave up 12 bases; unmatched junction bases: 35. CDR3 DNA: TGTGCCTGGAGTGTTTACGTTGGAATCGAAACACTAAGACGTTGGGGGGGGATCGGGCAGTTCTTC. The encoded protein is CAWSVYVGIETLRRWGGIGQFF. The variable domain in full, completed from reference TRBV30 and TRBJ2-1, reads SQTIHQWPATLVQPVGSPLSLECTVEGTSNPNLYWYRQAAGRGLQLLFYSVGIGQISSEVPQNLSASRPQDRQFILSSKKLLLSDSGFYLCAWSVYVGIETLRRWGGIGQFFGPGTRLTVL.

The genes are TRBV29-1 and TRBJ2-1; perhaps TRBD2 as D (6 bases). Trimming removed 2 bases from V and 7 bases from J, with 18 bases in between. CDR1 is SQVTM, CDR2 ANQGSEA, per germline. The CDR3 extends over 15 amino acids. In nucleotides, the CDR3 is TGCAGCGTTGAAACTTCGGGGGATTGGGGAAATGAGCAGTTCTTC. Protein: CSVETSGDWGNEQFF.

This rearrangement joins TRBV2 to TRBJ2-1; TRBD1 matches at 8 bases. The junction had 5 bases not matched to a gene; V was cut back by 7 bases and J by 3 bases. The CDR3 has 14 amino acids. The germline V gene has CDR1 SNHLY and CDR2 FYNNEI. CDR3: CASKDRGHYNEQFF. CDR3 bases: TGTGCCAGCAAAGACAGGGGTCACTACAATGAGCAGTTCTTC.

The rearrangement uses TRBV7-2 and TRBJ2-5, with D perhaps matching TRBD1 (6 bases). This CDR3 is built from 17 residues. With 5 bases removed from V and 2 bases from J, the gap between germline ends came to 21 bases. Germline assignment: CDR1 SGHTA and CDR2 FQGNSA. CDR3 sequence (DNA): TGTGCCAGCAGCCCTTTTCCAAGACCAGGGGCGCAAGAGACCCAGTACTTC. It specifies CASSPFPRPGAQETQYF.

The chain uses TRBV7-3 and TRBJ2-3; 9 bases are a match to TRBD1. Germline V gives CDR1 SGHTA, CDR2 FQGTGA. This CDR3 region has 14 residues. V shed 2 bases and J 3 bases; nucleotides not matched to a gene: 0. The CDR3 bases are TGTGCCAGCAGCTTAGGGACAGGGACAGATACGCAGTATTTT. Translated: CASSLGTGTDTQYF. Looking up the rest from reference TRBV7-3 and TRBJ2-3 gives the full variable domain: GAGVSQTPSNKVTEKGKYVELRCDPISGHTALYWYRQSLGQGPEFLIYFQGTGAADDSGLPNDRFFAVRPEGSVSTLKIQRTERGDSAVYLCASSLGTGTDTQYFGPGTRLTVL.

This clone was counted only a few times. V usage is TRBV30 and J usage is TRBJ2-7; 8 bases line up with TRBD2. CDR1 GTSNPN and CDR2 SVGIG come from the germline V gene (reference sequence). This CDR3 is built from 13 residues. J was trimmed by 4 bases and V by 4 bases; bases with no gene match: 6. CDR3 DNA: TGTGCCTGGACTGTAGGGACTAGTTACGAGCAGTACTTC. Translation: CAWTVGTSYEQYF. Using reference TRBV30 and TRBJ2-7 for the parts outside the CDR3, the full variable domain is SQTIHQWPATLVQPVGSPLSLECTVEGTSNPNLYWYRQAAGRGLQLLFYSVGIGQISSEVPQNLSASRPQDRQFILSSKKLLLSDSGFYLCAWTVGTSYEQYFGPGTRLTVT.

The chain recombines TRBV5-4 with TRBJ2-1; D is perhaps TRBD2 (6 bases). The length of the CDR3 is 13 residues. Per the germline V gene, CDR1 is SGHNT and CDR2 is YYREEE (reference sequence). V lost 4 bases to trimming and J lost 8 bases, with 13 bases between them. The CDR3 DNA reads as TGTGCCAGCAGCCCTACTGGGGAGGATGAGCAGTTCTTC. This translates into CASSPTGEDEQFF.

This chain links TRBV2 with TRBJ2-1; maybe TRBD2 (6 bases). Trimming removed 0 bases at V and 10 bases at J, with 10 bases between. In germline, CDR1 is SNHLY, CDR2 FYNNEI. There are 13 residues in the CDR3. The CDR3 DNA is TGTGCCAGCAGTGAAGCACGGGCGGGGGAGCAGTTCTTC. As protein: CASSEARAGEQFF.

V usage is TRBV7-9 and J usage is TRBJ2-5; possible D gene TRBD2, 6 bases. CDR3 length: 16 residues. V lost 3 bases to trimming and J lost 2 bases, with 16 bases between them. The V gene's germline CDR1 is SEHNR and CDR2 FQNEAQ (reference sequence). CDR3 region: CASSFKFSGAQETQYF. DNA of the CDR3: TGTGCCAGCAGCTTTAAGTTCTCGGGAGCGCAAGAGACCCAGTACTTC.

The V gene is TRBV9, the J gene TRBJ1-1; D gene uncertain. CDR3 length: 15 amino acids. Germline V gives CDR1 SGDLS, CDR2 YYNGEE. Between the trimmed V and J ends, which lost 0 bases and 1 base, there was a span of 10 bases. Here the CDR3 reads CASSVDGRTNTEAFF. DNA of the CDR3: TGTGCCAGCAGCGTAGATGGGAGGACGAACACTGAAGCTTTCTTT. The full variable domain, in which reference TRBV9 and TRBJ1-1 provide the parts outside the CDR3, is DSGVTQTPKHLITATGQRVTLRCSPRSGDLSVYWYQQSLDQGLQFLIQYYNGEERAKGNILERFSAQQFPDLHSELNLSSLELGDSALYFCASSVDGRTNTEAFFGQGTRLTVV.

The chain uses TRBV3-1 (or the pseudogene TRBV3-2) and TRBJ2-7; possible D gene TRBD1, 5 bases. Germline V CDR1 and CDR2: LGHDT, YNNKEL (reference sequence). V lost 5 bases and J lost 2, with 7 bases in between. The CDR3 is made up of 12 amino acids. The CDR3 here is CASSRGAYEQYF. CDR3 nucleotides: TGTGCCAGCAGCAGGGGCGCCTACGAGCAGTACTTC.

This clone was seen a few times. This chain uses TRBV27 with TRBJ1-2, with D maybe TRBD1 (6 bases). Germline V gene sequence: CDR1 MNHEY, CDR2 SMNVEV (reference sequence). This CDR3 contains 14 residues. The V end lost 6 bases, the J end lost 6 bases, and 17 bases lay between the germline ends. The CDR3 DNA sequence: TGTGCCAGCAGCCAGTTTAGGGAGGGGGATGGCTACACCTTC. Protein: CASSQFREGDGYTF.

The CDR3 bases are TGTGCCATCAGTGAGCCCCCGGACTACCCGCATGGTGAGCAGTTCTTC. Amino acid sequence: CAISEPPDYPHGEQFF. The chain employs TRBV10-3 and TRBJ2-1; TRBD2 might be the D (6 bases). The CDR3 extends over 16 amino acids. The germline gives CDR1 ENHRY, CDR2 SYGVKD. V was shortened by 2 bases and J by 9 bases, with 20 bases between the two germline ends.

The chain has TRBV28 and TRBJ1-1; no definite D call. V lost 3 bases to trimming and J lost 0 bases, with 8 bases between them. CDR1 and CDR2 from the germline V gene are MDHEN and SYDVKM. The CDR3 extends over 14 amino acids. The CDR3 DNA is TGTGCCAGCAGTTTTAGGGAGATGAACACTGAAGCTTTCTTT. It translates to CASSFREMNTEAFF. The full variable domain, in which reference TRBV28 and TRBJ1-1 provide the parts outside the CDR3, is DVKVTQSSRYLVKRTGEKVFLECVQDMDHENMFWYRQDPGLGLRLIYFSYDVKMKEKGDIPEGYSVSREKKERFSLILESASTNQTSMYLCASSFREMNTEAFFGQGTRLTVV.

This chain links TRBV5-1 with TRBJ1-2; a weak D match, TRBD1 (6 bases). The V and J ends lost 3 bases and 6 bases respectively, with 15 bases between them. The CDR3 spans 14 residues. In germline, CDR1 is SGHRS, CDR2 YFSETQ. The CDR3 spells CASSWGTYRDGYTF. DNA for the CDR3: TGCGCCAGCAGCTGGGGGACATATCGAGATGGCTACACCTTC.

A few counts support this clone. The chain uses TRBV15 and TRBJ2-7, with 9 bases that match TRBD1. The length of the CDR3 is 15 residues. Germline-derived CDR1 and CDR2 are LNHNV and YYDKDF (reference sequence). The J segment lost 5 bases and the V segment lost 5 bases, leaving 10 bases of the junction unmatched. This chain's CDR3 is CATSLTGTGIDEQYF. CDR3 DNA: TGTGCCACCAGCTTAACCGGGACAGGGATTGACGAGCAGTACTTC.

This sequence joins TRBV20-1 and TRBJ2-3; TRBD2 aligns across 14 bases. The length of the CDR3 is 21 residues. The V segment lost 3 bases and the J segment 1 base; nucleotides outside the gene matches: 18. Germline-derived CDR1 and CDR2 are DFQATT and SNEGSKA (reference sequence). The chain's CDR3 is CSASSYPGTSGSRKGTDTQYF. The CDR3 DNA is TGCAGTGCTAGTAGTTATCCCGGGACTAGCGGGAGTAGAAAGGGCACAGATACGCAGTATTTT.

This chain uses TRBV18 with TRBJ1-2, with D unresolved. Trimming pared 5 bases from V and 0 bases from J, leaving 10 bases between. The CDR3 sequence is 14 residues long. The germline V gene encodes CDR1 KGHSH and CDR2 LQKENI. The CDR3: CASSDQVPNYGYTF. Here the CDR3 DNA reads TGTGCCAGCTCAGACCAGGTTCCTAACTATGGCTACACCTTC.

The V call is TRBV3-1 (or the pseudogene TRBV3-2), the J call TRBJ2-3; D remains ambiguous. The V gene lost 3 bases and the J gene lost 8 bases, with 12 bases spanning the gap. The CDR3 has 13 amino acids. Germline CDR1 LGHDT, CDR2 YNNKEL (reference sequence). CDR3 in amino acids: CASSHAQEATQYF. The CDR3 DNA reads as TGTGCCAGCAGCCACGCTCAAGAGGCTACGCAGTATTTT.

The CDR3 DNA reads as TGTGCCAGCAGCTTGCCAGCGGAAGTCGTAGATACGCAGTATTTT. It codes for CASSLPAEVVDTQYF. V usage is TRBV5-5 and J usage is TRBJ2-3; possibly TRBD2 for D (5 bases). This CDR3 spans 15 amino acids. V was clipped by 1 base and J by 5 bases, with 14 bases between them. Per germline, CDR1 SGHKS and CDR2 YYEKEE (reference sequence).

V usage is TRBV12-5 and J usage is TRBJ2-1; 9 bases line up with TRBD1. After removal of 6 bases from V and 3 bases from J, the junction contained 9 bases not matched to a gene. CDR1 and CDR2 from the germline V gene are LGHNT and FRNRAP. There are 16 residues in the CDR3. In DNA form, the CDR3 reads TGTGCTAGTGGAGTAACCGGGACAGGGATCTACAATGAGCAGTTCTTC. This codes for CASGVTGTGIYNEQFF.

The chain joins TRBV5-1 to TRBJ2-2; the D gene is possibly TRBD2 (5 bases). The germline V gene encodes CDR1 SGHRS and CDR2 YFSETQ. CDR3 size: 16 residues. V lost 3 bases to trimming and J lost 1 base, with 13 bases between them. The CDR3 nucleotides are TGCGCCAGCAGCTACCGTTTAGCGATGAACACCGGGGAGCTGTTTTTT. Translating it yields CASSYRLAMNTGELFF.

The gene calls are TRBV6-6 and TRBJ2-7; the match to TRBD2 covers 12 bases. The CDR3 contains 15 residues. Germline lookup yields CDR1 MNHNY and CDR2 SVGAGI (reference sequence). The J segment lost 2 bases and the V segment lost 6 bases, leaving 5 bases of the junction unmatched. The CDR3, as DNA: TGTGCCAGCAGACTTCGGACTAGCGGGACCTACGAGCAGTACTTC. Translated: CASRLRTSGTYEQYF.

The chain is built from TRBV28 and TRBJ2-7, with 13 positions matching TRBD2. There are 17 residues in the CDR3. The V gene's germline CDR1 is MDHEN and CDR2 SYDVKM. With 5 bases clipped from V and 4 bases from J, the junction kept 11 bases outside the gene matches. CDR3 sequence (DNA): TGTGCCAGCAGTACGTTCACTAGCGGGAGGGCCGGGTACGAGCAGTACTTC. Its translation is CASSTFTSGRAGYEQYF.